The 28 T cell receptor beta chains below were found in one sample sequenced in a study of Siglec-9 on CD8 T cells in melanoma. Assay used: immunoSEQ multiplex PCR; TCRdb lists only in-frame clones, some missing. The sample contains around 35,000 clones, around 82% of which appear only once. The sequencing sample was made of Siglec-9- CD8+ T cells sorted from blood. These TCRs come from a human donor in good health.

This chain connects TRBV7-9 to TRBJ2-5; D ambiguous. Germline CDR1 reads SEHNR; CDR2 reads FQNEAQ (reference sequence). There are 14 residues in the CDR3. The V end lost 3 bases, the J end lost 3 bases, and 11 bases lay between the germline ends. CDR3 in DNA: TGTGCCAGCAGCTTGTCCGGGTCCGAAGAGACCCAGTACTTC. Residues: CASSLSGSEETQYF.

A note on this clone: This sample includes further DNA sequences coding for the same CDR3. The V call is TRBV4-1, the J call TRBJ2-3; TRBD2 matches 8 bases. Germline V gene sequence: CDR1 MGHRA, CDR2 YSYEKL. V lost 1 base to trimming and J lost 4 bases; unmatched junction nucleotides: 1. The CDR3 contains 14 residues. The CDR3 nucleotides are TGCGCCAGCAGCCAAGCGGGGGGGGCAGATACGCAGTATTTT. It codes for CASSQAGGADTQYF.

The gene calls are TRBV28 and TRBJ2-7, with a tentative D call TRBD1 (6 bases). CDR1 and CDR2 (germline): MDHEN, SYDVKM. V lost 5 bases and J lost 3, with 14 bases in between. The CDR3 length is 14 residues. The DNA for the CDR3 is TGTGCCAGCAGTCTCGCCGGGACACTCTACGAGCAGTACTTC. It specifies CASSLAGTLYEQYF.

This clone is a singleton in its sample. The rearrangement uses TRBV10-2 and TRBJ1-2; TRBD1 might be the D (6 bases). Between the trimmed V and J ends, which lost 8 bases and 5 bases, there was a span of 12 bases. This CDR3 spans 12 amino acids. CDR1 is WSHSY, CDR2 SAAADI, per germline. This chain's CDR3 is CASLDSPYGYTF. CDR3 in DNA: TGCGCCAGCCTGGACAGTCCATATGGCTACACCTTC.

This clone came up once. The chain carries TRBV27 and TRBJ2-5; TRBD2 matches at 7 bases. The CDR3 consists of 15 residues. J was trimmed by 2 bases and V by 4 bases; bases with no gene match: 7. The V gene's germline CDR1 is MNHEY and CDR2 SMNVEV (reference sequence). The CDR3 loop reads CASSSGGGPQETQYF. The DNA for the CDR3 is TGTGCCAGCAGTTCCGGCGGGGGTCCACAAGAGACCCAGTACTTC.

The V gene is TRBV30, the J gene TRBJ1-2; tentative D call: TRBD1 (6 bases). The germline gives CDR1 GTSNPN, CDR2 SVGIG (reference sequence). Trimming stripped 4 bases from V and 6 bases from J, with 15 bases between. This CDR3 comprises 13 residues. The CDR3 spells CAWIQGFRDGYTF. CDR3 bases: TGTGCCTGGATACAGGGATTTCGTGATGGCTACACCTTC. Combining the CDR3 with reference TRBV30 and TRBJ1-2 gives the whole variable domain SQTIHQWPATLVQPVGSPLSLECTVEGTSNPNLYWYRQAAGRGLQLLFYSVGIGQISSEVPQNLSASRPQDRQFILSSKKLLLSDSGFYLCAWIQGFRDGYTFGSGTRLTVV.

The chain couples TRBV28 to TRBJ1-5; 8 nucleotides align to TRBD1. V trimming: 5 bases; J trimming: 5 bases; junction bases outside the gene matches: 8. CDR1 is MDHEN, CDR2 SYDVKM, per germline. The length of the CDR3 is 15 residues. The CDR3 loop reads CASSPGTGGHQPQHF. CDR3 DNA sequence: TGTGCCAGCAGTCCCGGGACAGGAGGCCATCAGCCCCAGCATTTT.

The chain uses TRBV6-5 and TRBJ1-5; D is perhaps TRBD1 (6 bases). The CDR3 is 15 amino acids. V lost 4 bases and J lost 6, with 16 bases in between. The germline V gene has CDR1 MNHEY and CDR2 SVGAGI. In nucleotides, the CDR3 is TGTGCCAGCAGTTTATTGGGGGGGCTCGGTCAGCCCCAGCATTTT. Protein: CASSLLGGLGQPQHF.

The CDR3 here is CASSEGAGYEQYF. CDR3 bases: TGTGCCAGCAGCGAGGGGGCTGGGTACGAGCAGTACTTC. J is TRBJ2-7 and V is TRBV9; 7 positions agree with TRBD1. J gave up 4 bases and V 3 bases, and 4 bases lay outside the gene matches. The CDR3 contains 13 residues. Germline loops: CDR1 SGDLS, CDR2 YYNGEE.

The rearrangement links TRBV10-2 to TRBJ2-7; D may be TRBD1 (5 bases). Germline-derived CDR1 and CDR2 are WSHSY and SAAADI. Trimming left V 8 bases short and J 0 bases short, with 8 bases between. The CDR3 runs to 12 residues. This chain's CDR3 is CASLGDSYEQYF. CDR3 DNA sequence: TGCGCCAGCTTAGGGGACTCCTACGAGCAGTACTTC.

This sequence joins TRBV29-1 and TRBJ2-3; a possible D gene is TRBD2 (7 bases). The CDR3 extends over 15 amino acids. V lost 2 bases and J lost 0, with 12 bases in between. Per the germline V gene, CDR1 is SQVTM and CDR2 is ANQGSEA. The CDR3 protein is CSVESGGTSTDTQYF. The CDR3, as DNA: TGCAGCGTTGAATCGGGGGGCACTAGCACAGATACGCAGTATTTT.

V is TRBV4-2 and J is TRBJ2-3, with 9 bases fitting TRBD2. Germline V gives CDR1 LGHNA, CDR2 YNFKEQ. The junction had 2 bases not matched to a gene; V was cut back by 0 bases and J by 4 bases. CDR3 size: 15 residues. In nucleotides, the CDR3 is TGTGCCAGCAGCCAAGAGCGGGGGGGCCCAGATACGCAGTATTTT. It yields the protein CASSQERGGPDTQYF.

The chain couples TRBV29-1 to TRBJ2-3, with D possibly TRBD1 on 6 matching bases. The V end was cut by 6 bases, the J end by 0 bases, with 13 bases between. The CDR3 covers 14 residues. Germline CDR1 is SQVTM and CDR2 is ANQGSEA. The DNA for the CDR3 is TGCAGCGTGTCGGGACATTATAGCACAGATACGCAGTATTTT. It specifies CSVSGHYSTDTQYF.

The chain employs TRBV6-4 and TRBJ2-1; 9 bases align to TRBD2. The CDR3 runs to 16 residues. The V and J ends lost 0 bases and 4 bases, in that order; junction bases with no gene match: 4. Germline lookup yields CDR1 MRHNA and CDR2 SNTAGT. The CDR3 is CASSDSSGGPYNEQFF. In DNA form, the CDR3 reads TGTGCCAGCAGTGACTCGAGCGGGGGGCCTTACAATGAGCAGTTCTTC.

In this sample, this clone turned up a few times. CDR3 DNA sequence: TGTGCCAGTAGTTCTTCTCCGGGACAGGGGGCCTACGAGCAGTACTTC. Translated: CASSSSPGQGAYEQYF. The chain has TRBV19 and TRBJ2-7; 11 bases fit TRBD1. Per germline, CDR1 LNHDA and CDR2 SQIVND (reference sequence). The CDR3 is made up of 16 amino acids. V trimming: 5 bases; J trimming: 2 bases; junction bases outside the gene matches: 8.

This clone was seen a single time. The chain uses TRBV6-5 and TRBJ1-6; 8 bases are a match to TRBD1. The CDR3 totals 14 residues. Trimming cost V 2 bases and J 7 bases; bases outside gene matches: 1. Per germline, CDR1 MNHEY and CDR2 SVGAGI. The CDR3 sequence is CASSYAGGNSPLHF. In nucleotides, the CDR3 is TGTGCCAGCAGTTACGCAGGGGGCAATTCACCCCTCCACTTT.

This clone turned up a few times. The V and J genes are TRBV4-1 and TRBJ2-7; D possibly uses TRBD1 or TRBD2 (5 bases each). This CDR3 comprises 14 residues. Trimming cost V 0 bases and J 5 bases, with 11 bases left between them. The germline V gene encodes CDR1 MGHRA and CDR2 YSYEKL. CDR3 nucleotides: TGCGCCAGCAGCCAAGAGGGGGTTGTCCACGAGCAGTACTTC. Translated: CASSQEGVVHEQYF.

The J gene is TRBJ2-5, the V gene TRBV28, with TRBD1 matching over 7 bases. The CDR3 runs to 15 residues. Germline V gene lookup returns CDR1 MDHEN and CDR2 SYDVKM. V dropped 8 bases and J dropped 5; count of bases not matched to a gene: 14. CDR3 amino acids: CASRPPNLRGETQYF. In DNA, the CDR3 is TGTGCCAGCCGACCCCCCAACCTCAGGGGGGAGACCCAGTACTTC.

The chain combines TRBV14 with TRBJ2-1; possibly TRBD2 for D (5 bases). The CDR3 consists of 14 residues. Germline V gene data show CDR1 as SGHDN and CDR2 as FVKESK. V shed 4 bases and J shed 4 bases, with 11 bases lying between them. The CDR3: CASSRTSGYNEQFF. CDR3 DNA: TGTGCCAGCAGCCGCACTTCGGGGTACAATGAGCAGTTCTTC.

The chain has TRBV11-2 and TRBJ2-1, with D perhaps assigned TRBD1 or TRBD2 (5 bases each). Germline values: CDR1 SGHAT, CDR2 FQNNGV. There are 14 residues in the CDR3. V was shortened by 7 bases and J by 4 bases, with 14 bases between the two germline ends. CDR3 sequence (DNA): TGTGCCAGCATTCCCTGGGGGAAATACAATGAGCAGTTCTTC. As protein: CASIPWGKYNEQFF.

Only a few counts were recorded for this clone. The rearrangement uses TRBV9 and TRBJ2-2; the match to TRBD1 covers 8 bases. This CDR3 contains 14 residues. Germline loops: CDR1 SGDLS, CDR2 YYNGEE. After removal of 2 bases from V and 4 bases from J, the junction contained 1 base not matched to a gene. The CDR3 loop is CASSVQGATGELFF. The CDR3 DNA is TGTGCCAGCAGCGTGCAGGGGGCCACCGGGGAGCTGTTTTTT.

V and J are TRBV6-1 and TRBJ2-7; D might be TRBD1 (5 bases). The germline V gene has CDR1 MNHNS and CDR2 SASEGT. V shed 5 bases and J shed 3 bases, with 17 bases lying between them. The CDR3 spans 15 residues. CDR3 nucleotide sequence: TGTGCCAGCAGTCCGCGACAGTCAAATTTCTACGAGCAGTACTTC. Residues: CASSPRQSNFYEQYF.

This clone was picked up one time. The genes are TRBV19 and TRBJ2-1; D ambiguous. The V end was cut by 5 bases, the J end by 4 bases, with 15 bases between. The CDR3 totals 15 residues. Germline CDR1 is LNHDA and CDR2 is SQIVND (reference sequence). The CDR3 reads CASSLESGLYNEQFF. The CDR3 nucleotides are TGTGCCAGTAGTCTCGAGTCCGGCCTATACAATGAGCAGTTCTTC. The full variable domain, rest sourced from reference TRBV19 and TRBJ2-1, is DGGITQSPKYLFRKEGQNVTLSCEQNLNHDAMYWYRQDPGQGLRLIYYSQIVNDFQKGDIAEGYSVSREKKESFPLTVTSAQKNPTAFYLCASSLESGLYNEQFFGPGTRLTVL.

The V call is TRBV28, the J call TRBJ2-3; 7 nucleotides agree with TRBD2. With V trimmed by 5 bases and J by 4 bases, 12 bases remained unmatched. This CDR3 is built from 16 residues. Germline V gene lookup returns CDR1 MDHEN and CDR2 SYDVKM. The CDR3 loop is CASSGPWGGGADTQYF. In nucleotides, the CDR3 is TGTGCCAGCAGTGGTCCGTGGGGGGGTGGTGCAGATACGCAGTATTTT.

J is TRBJ2-7 and V is TRBV27; D may be TRBD1 or TRBD2 (6 bases each). The germline V gene has CDR1 MNHEY and CDR2 SMNVEV (reference sequence). The CDR3 length is 14 residues. With 3 bases removed from V and 5 bases from J, the gap between germline ends came to 14 bases. The CDR3 DNA reads as TGTGCCAGCAGTTTGGTACAGGGAGGACACGAGCAGTACTTC. This translates into CASSLVQGGHEQYF.

This chain uses TRBV7-2 with TRBJ2-7, with 7 bases lining up with TRBD1. Germline-derived CDR1 and CDR2 are SGHTA and FQGNSA. The CDR3 has 13 amino acids. V lost 4 bases, J lost 3 bases, and 3 bases stayed unmatched. The CDR3 DNA sequence: TGTGCCAGCAGCTCCCACAGGGGCTACGAGCAGTACTTC. It encodes CASSSHRGYEQYF.

The rearrangement joins TRBV7-8 to TRBJ2-7, with unresolved D. This CDR3 spans 13 amino acids. The germline V gene encodes CDR1 SGHVS and CDR2 FQNEAQ. V lost 5 bases and J 5 bases, leaving 13 bases between the germline ends. CDR3 in amino acids: CASSLASGNEQYF. CDR3 nucleotide sequence: TGTGCCAGCAGCCTTGCCTCAGGAAACGAGCAGTACTTC.

The V call is TRBV7-2, the J call TRBJ1-1; D may be TRBD1 (5 bases). CDR3 size: 15 residues. From germline, CDR1 is SGHTA and CDR2 FQGNSA. V lost 1 base, J lost 0 bases, and 9 bases lay in between. The CDR3, as DNA: TGTGCCAGCAGCTTAGGGGGACGGATGAACACTGAAGCTTTCTTT. Protein: CASSLGGRMNTEAFF.